This passage covers 8 T cell receptor beta chains from one sample sequenced in a study of cytomegalovirus exposure and HLA in healthy donors (dated by TCRdb to between 2016 and 2019). Receptor libraries were prepared by the immunoSEQ multiplex PCR assay. TCRdb obtained this table from immuneACCESS and retained in-frame rearrangements with V and J assigned. These tables miss some clones; where compared with another copy, unresolved V genes account for less than half of the shortfall, and the remainder is unexplained. The table for this sample lists approximately 180,000 clones; approximately 85% of them were counted only once. Clones ranked in the top ten supply roughly 1.5% of the sample. The sample was PBMCs. Receptor source: a woman under 30 in good health and CMV-seronegative.

V gene TRBV10-3 combines with J gene TRBJ1-2; no reliable D call. CDR1 and CDR2 (germline): ENHRY, SYGVKD. CDR3 length equals 13 residues. V was trimmed by 2 bases and J by 2 bases, leaving 6 bases between them. CDR3 nucleotides: TGTGCCATCAGTGAGAACAGAAACTATGGCTACACCTTC. This gives the protein CAISENRNYGYTF.

V is TRBV10-2 and J is TRBJ2-6; 9 bases map to TRBD1. Trimming at V came to 0 bases and at J to 3 bases, leaving 6 bases not matched to a gene. Germline V gives CDR1 WSHSY, CDR2 SAAADI. The CDR3 sequence is 18 residues long. As DNA, the CDR3 is TGCGCCAGCAGTGAGTCCGGGACAGGGTTTGGTGGGGCCAACGTCCTGACTTTC. Translated, it gives CASSESGTGFGGANVLTF.

The chain carries TRBV27 and TRBJ2-5, with 8 nucleotides matching TRBD1. This CDR3 region has 17 residues. Germline lookup yields CDR1 MNHEY and CDR2 SMNVEV (reference sequence). After removal of 6 bases from V and 2 bases from J, the junction contained 14 bases not matched to a gene. CDR3 in amino acids: CASSVFFPDRGQETQYF. CDR3 in DNA: TGTGCCAGCAGCGTCTTTTTCCCCGACAGGGGTCAAGAGACCCAGTACTTC.

The J gene is TRBJ2-5, the V gene TRBV9, with 14 nucleotides matching TRBD2. Trimming at V came to 6 bases and at J to 3 bases, leaving 13 bases not matched to a gene. CDR1 is SGDLS and CDR2 is YYNGEE in the germline V gene. This CDR3 spans 18 amino acids. CDR3 loop: CASTVGLAGEGGKETQYF. For the CDR3, the DNA is TGTGCCAGCACCGTGGGACTAGCGGGAGAGGGGGGAAAAGAGACCCAGTACTTC. The full variable domain, with the rest looked up from reference TRBV9 and TRBJ2-5, is DSGVTQTPKHLITATGQRVTLRCSPRSGDLSVYWYQQSLDQGLQFLIQYYNGEERAKGNILERFSAQQFPDLHSELNLSSLELGDSALYFCASTVGLAGEGGKETQYFGPGTRLLVL.

The CDR3: CASSLDRGFGYTF. CDR3 nucleotides: TGCGCCAGCAGCTTGGACAGGGGGTTTGGCTACACCTTC. This chain joins TRBV5-1 and TRBJ1-2; 8 nucleotides line up with TRBD1. Germline V gene lookup returns CDR1 SGHRS and CDR2 YFSETQ. Trimming at V came to 0 bases and at J to 7 bases, leaving 2 bases not matched to a gene. The CDR3 extends over 13 amino acids.

The chain uses TRBV7-8 and TRBJ2-7; 8 bases are a match to TRBD1. With V trimmed by 0 bases and J by 4 bases, 8 bases remained unmatched. Germline V gives CDR1 SGHVS, CDR2 FQNEAQ. This CDR3 contains 16 residues. CDR3 coding DNA: TGTGCCAGCAGCTTAGCGACTGGACAGGGAGGTTACGAGCAGTACTTC. Residues: CASSLATGQGGYEQYF.

The chain combines TRBV6-5 with TRBJ2-2; D perhaps matches TRBD1 (6 bases). Trimming removed 7 bases from V and 1 base from J, with 10 bases in between. CDR3 length: 14 amino acids. CDR1 MNHEY and CDR2 SVGAGI come from the germline V gene. The CDR3 DNA reads as TGTGCCAGCATTTCACAGGGGAACACCGGGGAGCTGTTTTTT. Its translation: CASISQGNTGELFF.

The J gene is TRBJ1-4, the V gene TRBV10-1; 7 bases are shared with TRBD1. The CDR3 has 15 amino acids. CDR1 WNHNN and CDR2 SYGVQD come from the germline V gene (reference sequence). With V trimmed by 6 bases and J by 5 bases, 9 bases remained unmatched. For the CDR3, the DNA is TGCGCCAGCAGACAGGGGCCTCTGATCAATGAAAAACTGTTTTTT. Amino acids: CASRQGPLINEKLFF.